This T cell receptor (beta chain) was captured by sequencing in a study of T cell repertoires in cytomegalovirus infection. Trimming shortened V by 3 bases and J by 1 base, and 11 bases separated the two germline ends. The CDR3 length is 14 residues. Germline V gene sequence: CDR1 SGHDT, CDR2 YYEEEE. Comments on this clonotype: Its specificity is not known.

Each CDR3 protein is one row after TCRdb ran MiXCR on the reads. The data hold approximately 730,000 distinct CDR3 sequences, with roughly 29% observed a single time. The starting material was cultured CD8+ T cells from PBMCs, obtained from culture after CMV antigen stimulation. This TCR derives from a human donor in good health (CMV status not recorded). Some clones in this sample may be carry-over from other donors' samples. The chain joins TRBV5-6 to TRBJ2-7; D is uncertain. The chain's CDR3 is CASSSGHRSYEQYF. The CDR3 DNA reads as TGTGCCAGCAGCTCCGGGCACCGTTCCTACGAGCAGTACTTC. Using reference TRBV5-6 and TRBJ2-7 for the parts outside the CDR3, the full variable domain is DAGVTQSPTHLIKTRGQQVTLRCSPKSGHDTVSWYQQALGQGPQFIFQYYEEEERQRGNFPDRFSGHQFPNYSSELNVNALLLGDSALYLCASSSGHRSYEQYFGPGTRLTVT.